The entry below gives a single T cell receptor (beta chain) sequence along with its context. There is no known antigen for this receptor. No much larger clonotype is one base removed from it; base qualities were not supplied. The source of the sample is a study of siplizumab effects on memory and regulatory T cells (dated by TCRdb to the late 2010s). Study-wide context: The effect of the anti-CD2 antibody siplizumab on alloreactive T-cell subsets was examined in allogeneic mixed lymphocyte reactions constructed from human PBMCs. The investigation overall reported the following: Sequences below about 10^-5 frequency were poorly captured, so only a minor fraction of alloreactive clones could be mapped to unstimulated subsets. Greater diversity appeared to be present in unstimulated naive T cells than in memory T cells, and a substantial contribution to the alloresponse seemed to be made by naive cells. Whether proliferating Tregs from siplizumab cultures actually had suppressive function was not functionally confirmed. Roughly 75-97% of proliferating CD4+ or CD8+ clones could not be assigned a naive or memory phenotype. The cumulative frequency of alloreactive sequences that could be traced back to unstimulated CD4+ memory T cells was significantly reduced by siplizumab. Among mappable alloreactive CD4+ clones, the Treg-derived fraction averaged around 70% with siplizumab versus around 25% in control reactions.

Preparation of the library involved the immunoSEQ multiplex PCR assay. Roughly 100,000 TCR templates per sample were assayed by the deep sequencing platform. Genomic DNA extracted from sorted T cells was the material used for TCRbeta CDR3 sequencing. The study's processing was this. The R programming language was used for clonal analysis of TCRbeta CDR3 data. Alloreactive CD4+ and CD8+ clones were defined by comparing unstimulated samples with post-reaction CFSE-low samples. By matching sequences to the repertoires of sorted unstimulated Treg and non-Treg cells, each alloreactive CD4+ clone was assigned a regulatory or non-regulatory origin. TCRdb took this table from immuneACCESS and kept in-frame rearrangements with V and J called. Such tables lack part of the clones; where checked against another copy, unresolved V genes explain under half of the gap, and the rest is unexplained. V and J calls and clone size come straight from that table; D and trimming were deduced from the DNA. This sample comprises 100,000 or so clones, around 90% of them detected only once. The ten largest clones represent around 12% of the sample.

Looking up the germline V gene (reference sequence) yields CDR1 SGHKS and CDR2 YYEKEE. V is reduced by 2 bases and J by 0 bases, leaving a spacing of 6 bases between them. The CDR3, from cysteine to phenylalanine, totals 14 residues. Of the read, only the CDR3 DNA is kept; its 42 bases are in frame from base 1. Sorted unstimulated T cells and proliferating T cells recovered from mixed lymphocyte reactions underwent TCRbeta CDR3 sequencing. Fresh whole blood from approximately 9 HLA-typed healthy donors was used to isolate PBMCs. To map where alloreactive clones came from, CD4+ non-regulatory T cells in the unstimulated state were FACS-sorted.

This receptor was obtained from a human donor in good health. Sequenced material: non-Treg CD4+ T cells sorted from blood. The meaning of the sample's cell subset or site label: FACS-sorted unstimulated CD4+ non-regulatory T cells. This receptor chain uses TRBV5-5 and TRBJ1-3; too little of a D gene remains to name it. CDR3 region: CASSFDRSGNTIYF. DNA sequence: TGTGCCAGCAGCTTCGATCGCTCTGGAAACACCATATATTTT.